Shown below are 5 T cell receptor beta chains from a single sample sequenced in a study of T cell responses to AZD1222 COVID-19 vaccine. Clones were sequenced by immunoSEQ multiplex PCR, and TCRdb holds only the in-frame ones, with some missing. The sample has about 120,000 clones, under 95% seen once. The specimen was peripheral blood, collected 28 days after the second AZD1222 dose. The source of these receptors is an adult who received the AZD1222 COVID-19 vaccine.

The rearrangement joins TRBV6-5 to TRBJ2-1; no clear D. This CDR3 is built from 14 residues. The germline CDR1 and CDR2 sequences are MNHEY and SVGAGI. Trimming shortened V by 7 bases and J by 0 bases, and 10 bases separated the two germline ends. The DNA for the CDR3 is TGTGCCAGCACAGCCCCTAGCTCCTACAATGAGCAGTTCTTC. As protein: CASTAPSSYNEQFF.

V gene TRBV6-5 combines with J gene TRBJ2-7; D unresolved. CDR1 and CDR2 (germline): MNHEY, SVGAGI. This CDR3 region has 13 residues. V lost 2 bases and J lost 7, with 12 bases in between. The CDR3 nucleotides are TGTGCCAGCAGTTACGGCATCTCGGCGGAGCAGTACTTC. Protein sequence: CASSYGISAEQYF.

CDR3 nucleotide sequence: TGTGCCAGTAGGGACAATGGCTACACCTTC. It codes for CASRDNGYTF. The chain has TRBV19 and TRBJ1-2, with a weak D call TRBD1 (5 bases). The V end lost 6 bases, the J end lost 6 bases, and 5 bases lay between the germline ends. This CDR3 is 10 amino acids long. The V gene's germline CDR1 is LNHDA and CDR2 SQIVND (reference sequence).

DNA for the CDR3: TGTGCCAGCAGCTTGGAGACAGGGGTCACAGATACGCAGTATTTT. Translation: CASSLETGVTDTQYF. The rearrangement links TRBV5-6 to TRBJ2-3; 8 positions match TRBD1. The CDR3 has 15 residues. CDR1 is SGHDT and CDR2 is YYEEEE in the germline V gene. V gave up 0 bases and J gave up 2 bases; unmatched junction bases: 2.

Only one count was recorded for this clone. The rearrangement links TRBV20-1 to TRBJ1-1; unclear D gene. CDR1 and CDR2 from the germline V gene are DFQATT and SNEGSKA (reference sequence). This CDR3 is 11 amino acids long. With 2 bases removed from V and 3 bases from J, the gap between germline ends came to 4 bases. The chain's CDR3 is CSARQDTEAFF. The CDR3 bases are TGCAGTGCTAGACAGGACACTGAAGCTTTCTTT.